The rows below give T cell receptor beta chains drawn from one sample of a study of human T cells and chemical hapten exposure. TCRdb fed the RACE reads into MiXCR, producing one record per CDR3 protein. The sample consists of 350,000 or so distinct CDR3 sequences, under 8% of them appearing once. Sequencing was performed on whole blood, taken in connection with sensitization to the hapten diphenylcyclopropenone (DPC). Receptor source: a woman younger than 35 with alopecia areata. Some clones in this sample may be carry-over from other donors' samples. The conserved cysteine and the conserved F or W are not part of the CDR3 here. A D gene is named only where the DNA matches it firmly. Rows give clone size only sometimes, using once, few, many, or a class for an expanded clone.

TRBJ1-6 NA TRBV7-2 few ASSLGFAYNSPLH
TRBJ2-7 TRBD2 TRBV6-5 few ASSREEGYEQY
TRBJ1-2 NA TRBV12-3/TRBV12-4 NA ASSLMGVFAGYT
TRBJ2-1 NA TRBV18 NA ASSPPTANEQF
TRBJ2-4 NA TRBV7-2 few ASSLMAGARNIQY
TRBJ2-7 NA TRBV20-1 few SARGYFKRGYEQY
TRBJ2-5 TRBD1 TRBV7-2 many ASSSIGTAQETQY
TRBJ2-2 NA TRBV7-6 NA ASSLEVGGELF
TRBJ2-1 TRBD2 TRBV7-2 NA ASSLVGGADNEQF
TRBJ2-1 NA TRBV20-1 few SAREASYNEQF
TRBJ2-3 TRBD2 TRBV7-2 NA ASTLAGSTDTQY
TRBJ1-1 NA TRBV4-3 many ASSQDSGNTEAF
TRBJ2-1 NA TRBV6-2/TRBV6-3 many ASSYYRLNTYNEQF
TRBJ1-3 NA TRBV7-2 few ASSLDWSGNTIY
TRBJ2-5 NA TRBV6-5 few ASSYSVTGYSQY
TRBJ2-1 TRBD2 TRBV5-6 many ASSLRRGVTYNEQF
TRBJ1-1 NA TRBV12-3/TRBV12-4 NA ASTTTLAGLSNTEAF
TRBJ2-5 NA TRBV6-6 NA ASSRPTQGHRETQY